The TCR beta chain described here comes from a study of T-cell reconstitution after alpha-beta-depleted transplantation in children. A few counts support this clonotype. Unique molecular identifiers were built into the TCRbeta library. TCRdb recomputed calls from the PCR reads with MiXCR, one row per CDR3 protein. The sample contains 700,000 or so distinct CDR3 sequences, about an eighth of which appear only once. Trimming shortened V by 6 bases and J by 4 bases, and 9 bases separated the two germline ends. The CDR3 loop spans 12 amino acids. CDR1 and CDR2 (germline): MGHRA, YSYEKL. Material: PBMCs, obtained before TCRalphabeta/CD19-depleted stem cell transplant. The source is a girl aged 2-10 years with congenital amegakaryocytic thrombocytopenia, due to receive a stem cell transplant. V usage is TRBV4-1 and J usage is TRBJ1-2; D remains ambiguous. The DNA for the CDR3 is TGCGCCAGCAGTTATGATCTCTATGGCTACACCTTC. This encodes CASSYDLYGYTF.